These 32 T cell receptor beta chains were sequenced from one sample in a study of T-cell reconstitution after alpha-beta-depleted transplantation in children. Unique molecular identifiers were used in preparing the TCRbeta library. TCRdb processed the PCR reads anew with MiXCR; each CDR3 protein has one entry. The sample consists of about 150,000 distinct CDR3 sequences, more than 8% of them appearing once. Sequenced material: PBMCs, mostly from graft donor cells, taken 180 days after TCRalphabeta/CD19-depleted stem cell transplant. These receptors came from a female patient aged 2-15 years who had a stem cell transplant for congenital amegakaryocytic thrombocytopenia, so the T cells may come from the graft donor.

This clonotype was detected only a few times. The V gene is TRBV7-2, the J gene TRBJ1-2; D might be TRBD1 (5 bases). In germline, CDR1 is SGHTA, CDR2 FQGNSA. This CDR3 is 17 amino acids long. V shed 3 bases and J shed 3 bases, with 20 bases lying between them. CDR3 sequence: CASSFTSGDPMDYGYTF. As DNA, the CDR3 is TGTGCCAGCAGCTTCACTAGCGGGGACCCAATGGACTATGGCTACACCTTC.

This clonotype was seen only a few times. The J gene is TRBJ2-1, the V gene TRBV6-2 or TRBV6-3; 8 positions agree with TRBD1. The germline V gene encodes CDR1 MNHEY and CDR2 SVGEGT. The V and J ends lost 6 bases and 0 bases, in that order; junction bases with no gene match: 4. There are 15 residues in the CDR3. This CDR3 reads CASRAGGASYNEQFF. CDR3 DNA sequence: TGTGCCAGCAGGGCAGGGGGCGCCTCCTACAATGAGCAGTTCTTC.

V usage is TRBV6-1 and J usage is TRBJ1-4; 8 nucleotides align to TRBD1. CDR3 length: 18 residues. V shed 8 bases and J 0 bases; nucleotides not matched to a gene: 14. CDR1 and CDR2 from the germline V gene are MNHNS and SASEGT. The CDR3: CASVKTTGAPTTNEKLFF. CDR3 DNA sequence: TGTGCCAGCGTGAAGACGACAGGGGCGCCAACAACTAATGAAAAACTGTTTTTT.

This clonotype was seen many times. The chain employs TRBV5-1 and TRBJ2-1; D is unresolved. The V end lost 3 bases, the J end lost 0 bases, and 13 bases lay between the germline ends. Germline V gene data show CDR1 as SGHRS and CDR2 as YFSETQ. This CDR3 has 16 amino acids. The CDR3 reads CASSSGSSSSYNEQFF. CDR3 DNA: TGCGCCAGCAGCTCCGGGTCCTCGAGCTCCTACAATGAGCAGTTCTTC.

This clonotype was counted between two and nine times. The rearrangement uses TRBV5-1 and TRBJ2-5; 7 bases are a match to TRBD2. Germline V gives CDR1 SGHRS, CDR2 YFSETQ. CDR3 length equals 17 residues. The V and J ends lost 0 bases and 1 base, in that order; junction bases with no gene match: 9. CDR3 in amino acids: CASSLGPAGPSQETQYF. Written as DNA, the CDR3 is TGCGCCAGCAGCTTGGGACCAGCGGGGCCTAGCCAAGAGACCCAGTACTTC.

This clonotype occurred many times. The chain carries TRBV4-2 and TRBJ2-2; D gene ambiguous. CDR3 size: 14 residues. The germline V gene has CDR1 LGHNA and CDR2 YNFKEQ. V gave up 4 bases and J gave up 4 bases, with 10 bases separating them. DNA for the CDR3: TGTGCCAGCAGCCCGATGATACTCACCGGGGAGCTGTTTTTT. This codes for CASSPMILTGELFF.

V gene TRBV12-3 or TRBV12-4 combines with J gene TRBJ2-2, with 12 nucleotides matching TRBD2. The CDR3 spans 22 residues. The V gene end was trimmed by 0 bases and the J gene end by 0 bases; junction bases not matched to a gene: 14. CDR3 residues: CASSLALAGGPSLSANTGELFF. CDR3 in DNA: TGTGCCAGCAGTTTAGCTCTAGCGGGAGGGCCATCACTCTCAGCGAACACCGGGGAGCTGTTTTTT.

At least ten counts were recorded for this clonotype. The J gene is TRBJ2-1, the V gene TRBV5-1, with D possibly being TRBD1 or TRBD2 (5 bases each). Germline V CDR1 and CDR2: SGHRS, YFSETQ. The CDR3 spans 19 residues. V was trimmed by 3 bases and J by 8 bases, leaving 30 bases between them. CDR3 in amino acids: CASSSYKVLRDQLRHEQFF. CDR3 nucleotides: TGCGCCAGCAGCTCCTACAAGGTGCTTCGGGACCAACTTAGGCATGAGCAGTTCTTC.

This clonotype was picked up many times. This chain connects TRBV20-1 to TRBJ2-1; 9 bases are a match to TRBD2. J was trimmed by 9 bases and V by 4 bases; bases with no gene match: 10. The CDR3 contains 14 residues. CDR1 and CDR2 (germline): DFQATT, SNEGSKA (reference sequence). In nucleotides, the CDR3 is TGCAGTGCTAAAATAGCGGGAGTTCCGGTTGAGCAGTTCTTC. Its translation: CSAKIAGVPVEQFF.

Points on this clonotype: This could be a read error, since a much larger clone is one nucleotide away. The rearrangement joins TRBV20-1 to TRBJ2-3, with 8 nucleotides matching TRBD2. Per germline, CDR1 DFQATT and CDR2 SNEGSKA (reference sequence). There are 17 residues in the CDR3. This chain's CDR3 is CCARDPGRANIWDTQYF. The DNA for the CDR3 is TGCTGTGCTAGAGACCCCGGGAGGGCCAACATTTGGGATACGCAGTATTTT.

This clonotype was picked up many times. The genes are TRBV29-1 and TRBJ1-2, with TRBD1 as a possible D gene (5 bases). V lost 4 bases to trimming and J lost 6 bases, with 12 bases between them. Germline V CDR1 and CDR2: SQVTM, ANQGSEA. This CDR3 is 12 amino acids long. The CDR3 DNA follows: TGCAGCGTTGTTAGGGGCTCCCATGGCTACACCTTC. It specifies CSVVRGSHGYTF.

This clonotype appeared many times. As DNA, the CDR3 is TGTGCCAGCAGCCGCTATGTGGGCAAAATGAAGAGCGAGCAGTACTTC. The encoded protein is CASSRYVGKMKSEQYF. The V and J genes are TRBV3-1 and TRBJ2-7; D is ambiguous. CDR1 is LGHDT, CDR2 YNNKEL, per germline (reference sequence). V lost 4 bases and J lost 6, with 22 bases in between. The CDR3 contains 16 residues.

This clonotype was picked up many times. The chain links TRBV7-2 to TRBJ2-7; D call uncertain. Trimming pared 1 base from V and 3 bases from J, leaving 13 bases between. Germline V lookup: CDR1 SGHTA, CDR2 FQGNSA. CDR3 length: 15 amino acids. CDR3 sequence reads: CASSLDTIRVYEQYF. The CDR3 DNA is TGTGCCAGCAGCTTAGATACAATTAGAGTCTACGAGCAGTACTTC.

In this sample, this clonotype turned up many times. The V gene is TRBV14, the J gene TRBJ1-1, with unresolved D. Germline CDR1 SGHDN, CDR2 FVKESK. This CDR3 spans 14 amino acids. Trimming stripped 2 bases from V and 5 bases from J, with 12 bases between. The DNA of the CDR3 is TGTGCCAGCAGCCAACACCATCGAAGGACTGAAGCTTTCTTT. Protein sequence: CASSQHHRRTEAFF.

CDR3 sequence: CASSQGVVYEQYF. DNA of the CDR3: TGTGCCAGCAGCCAGGGGGTAGTCTACGAGCAGTACTTC. The rearrangement links TRBV3-1 to TRBJ2-7; D may be TRBD1 or TRBD2 (5 bases each). The V gene lost 3 bases and the J gene lost 3 bases, with 9 bases spanning the gap. CDR3 length: 13 residues. CDR1 LGHDT and CDR2 YNNKEL come from the germline V gene (reference sequence).

This rearrangement joins TRBV3-1 to TRBJ2-7, with D uncertain. The length of the CDR3 is 11 residues. The germline gives CDR1 LGHDT, CDR2 YNNKEL (reference sequence). V lost 3 bases and J lost 7, with 7 bases in between. CDR3 sequence (DNA): TGTGCCAGCAGCCAGAGGCGGGAGCAGTACTTC. It is translated as CASSQRREQYF.

This chain joins TRBV12-3 or TRBV12-4 and TRBJ2-1; TRBD2 matches at 14 bases. With V trimmed by 5 bases and J by 15 bases, 9 bases remained unmatched. The CDR3 runs 14 residues. CDR3 in amino acids: CASSRGRLAGGWFF. The CDR3 DNA is TGTGCCAGCAGTAGGGGCCGACTAGCGGGAGGGTGGTTCTTC.

This clonotype was detected ten times or more. This chain joins TRBV5-4 and TRBJ2-1; D might be TRBD2 (5 bases). The CDR3 runs 19 residues. Germline CDR1 is SGHNT and CDR2 is YYREEE (reference sequence). V dropped 0 bases and J dropped 7 bases, with 26 bases sitting between them. In DNA form, the CDR3 reads TGTGCCAGCAGCTTGGGAGGGTCTCCTTTTTCGCTTTTTCGGAATGAGCAGTTCTTC. Residues: CASSLGGSPFSLFRNEQFF.

This clonotype was found many times. The chain employs TRBV5-1 and TRBJ1-6, with a possible D match to TRBD1 (5 bases). CDR1 is SGHRS and CDR2 is YFSETQ in the germline V gene. The CDR3 sequence is 12 residues long. Trimming left V 4 bases short and J 8 bases short, with 7 bases between. CDR3 bases: TGCGCCAGCAGCGAGGGGTATTCACCCCTCCACTTT. The encoded protein is CASSEGYSPLHF.

This clonotype occurred many times. The rearrangement joins TRBV20-1 to TRBJ2-7, with a weak D call TRBD1 (6 bases). V gave up 5 bases and J gave up 1 base, with 15 bases separating them. This CDR3 comprises 14 residues. CDR1 and CDR2 (germline): DFQATT, SNEGSKA (reference sequence). CDR3 residues: CSAVPGHSSYEQYF. CDR3 DNA sequence: TGCAGTGCTGTTCCGGGACACTCGTCCTACGAGCAGTACTTC.

This clonotype was recorded many times. This chain connects TRBV21-1 to TRBJ2-7. TRBV21-1 is listed as a pseudogene. The CDR3 is 17 residues long. The CDR3 loop is CASSKSRGSFETYEQYF. DNA of the CDR3: TGTGCCAGCAGCAAAAGTCGAGGCTCTTTCGAGACCTACGAGCAGTACTTC.

In this sample, this clonotype turned up many times. The V and J genes are TRBV20-1 and TRBJ2-7; 7 bases align to TRBD2. Germline CDR1 reads DFQATT; CDR2 reads SNEGSKA (reference sequence). The CDR3 spans 13 residues. The V segment lost 3 bases and the J segment 6 bases; nucleotides outside the gene matches: 8. CDR3 in amino acids: CSARSDSGREQYF. The CDR3, as DNA: TGCAGTGCTAGGTCGGATAGCGGGCGCGAGCAGTACTTC.

This clonotype came up many times. The chain links TRBV5-1 to TRBJ2-7; TRBD1 matches 11 bases. Losses at the gene ends were 1 base for V and 5 bases for J; bases not matched to a gene: 8. This CDR3 region has 16 residues. Germline V gene sequence: CDR1 SGHRS, CDR2 YFSETQ. Here the CDR3 reads CASSLMPGQGVDEQYF. The CDR3 nucleotides are TGCGCCAGCAGCTTGATGCCGGGACAGGGGGTCGACGAGCAGTACTTC.

This clonotype was seen repeatedly, ten times or more. V gene TRBV4-1 combines with J gene TRBJ2-1, with a weak D call TRBD1 (6 bases). Germline V gene lookup returns CDR1 MGHRA and CDR2 YSYEKL. The CDR3 runs to 15 residues. The V and J ends lost 4 bases and 3 bases respectively, with 13 bases between them. The CDR3 DNA is TGCGCCAGCAGCCCAGGGGCCCAATTCTACAATGAGCAGTTCTTC. It codes for CASSPGAQFYNEQFF.

The gene calls are TRBV7-2 and TRBJ2-7, with D maybe TRBD2 (6 bases). The V end lost 5 bases, the J end lost 2 bases, and 16 bases lay between the germline ends. Germline V lookup: CDR1 SGHTA, CDR2 FQGNSA. The CDR3 spans 15 residues. The CDR3 DNA reads as TGTGCCAGCAGCCAGAAAAGCGGGCCTACCTACGAGCAGTACTTC. This encodes CASSQKSGPTYEQYF.

This clonotype has more than one count but fewer than ten. A read error may produce the germline difference seen at one junction end. This sequence joins TRBV20-1 and TRBJ1-1; D unresolved. CDR3 size: 11 residues. The germline V gene encodes CDR1 DFQATT and CDR2 SNEGSKA (reference sequence). The CDR3 is CSVHLGYPQLF. The CDR3 DNA is TGCAGTGTTCACTTAGGATACCCGCAGTTATTT.

This clonotype was observed many times. This chain connects TRBV7-2 to TRBJ2-7, with unresolved D. V lost 4 bases, J lost 1 base, and 17 bases lay in between. Germline assignment: CDR1 SGHTA and CDR2 FQGNSA. This CDR3 is built from 16 residues. CDR3 protein: CASSSTGPIPSYEQYF. DNA of the CDR3: TGTGCCAGCAGCTCGACTGGACCGATTCCATCCTACGAGCAGTACTTC.

The rearrangement joins TRBV6-2 or TRBV6-3 to TRBJ2-3, with TRBD2 identical over 11 bases. In germline, CDR1 is MNHEY, CDR2 SVGEGT. CDR3 size: 16 residues. Unmatched junction bases numbered 9, after V lost 5 bases and J lost 5 bases. The CDR3 sequence is CASSPIAGGHGDTQYF. The CDR3 coding sequence is TGTGCCAGCAGTCCTATAGCGGGAGGGCACGGAGATACGCAGTATTTT.

In this sample, this clonotype turned up many times. The chain is built from TRBV18 and TRBJ1-1; possible D gene TRBD1, 6 bases. The V end lost 8 bases, the J end lost 1 base, and 20 bases lay between the germline ends. This CDR3 region has 16 residues. Germline assignment: CDR1 KGHSH and CDR2 LQKENI. The CDR3 DNA is TGTGCCAGCGCCTACCTGGTGGGGGCGGCGAACACTGAAGCTTTCTTT. This codes for CASAYLVGAANTEAFF.

The chain joins TRBV28 to TRBJ2-4; D unclear. The V gene lost 4 bases and the J gene lost 0 bases, with 16 bases spanning the gap. Germline values: CDR1 MDHEN, CDR2 SYDVKM. This CDR3 spans 17 amino acids. CDR3 protein: CASSSLLRSLAKNIQYF. The CDR3, as DNA: TGTGCCAGCAGTTCCCTCCTTCGCAGTCTAGCCAAAAACATTCAGTACTTC.

The chain recombines TRBV18 with TRBJ1-3; 10 bases align to TRBD1. Germline V CDR1 and CDR2: KGHSH, LQKENI. J lost 1 base, V lost 4 bases, and 4 bases had no gene match. There are 16 residues in the CDR3. CDR3 loop: CASSLDRGHSGNTIYF. CDR3 sequence (DNA): TGTGCCAGCTCACTCGACAGGGGGCATTCTGGAAACACCATATATTTT.

This clonotype was observed many times. This chain links TRBV27 with TRBJ2-2; no firm D call. Germline lookup yields CDR1 MNHEY and CDR2 SMNVEV (reference sequence). With 5 bases removed from V and 1 base from J, the gap between germline ends came to 14 bases. The CDR3 is made up of 16 amino acids. The CDR3 nucleotides read TGTGCCAGCAGTCTCTTGGGTGGATGGAACACCGGGGAGCTGTTTTTT. This gives the protein CASSLLGGWNTGELFF.